This is a list of T cell receptor beta chains from one sample in a study of cytomegalovirus exposure and HLA in healthy donors. The protocol was immunoSEQ multiplex PCR, while the TCRdb copy is restricted to in-frame clones and leaves out a portion. The repertoire consists of around 89,000 clones, with about 74% occurring once and the leading ten covering more than 2.5%. The sample consisted of PBMCs. The receptors were sampled from a man aged 35 to 55 in good health and CMV-seronegative. CDR3s include the opening cysteine and the closing phenylalanine or tryptophan. The D gene is left open where the match is weak. Size is omitted from some rows. Given values are once, few, many or a class for expanded clones.

TRBJ2-5 once NA TRBV30 CAWSVRTQETQYF TGTGCCTGGAGTGTCAGAACACAAGAGACCCAGTACTTC
TRBJ2-5 NA NA TRBV4-3 CASSLQDREGETQYF TGCGCCAGCAGCCTCCAGGACAGGGAGGGAGAGACCCAGTACTTC
TRBJ1-5 NA NA TRBV28 CASKAVYRGGTQPQHF TGTGCCAGCAAAGCAGTTTATCGGGGAGGGACTCAGCCCCAGCATTTT
TRBJ1-1 NA TRBD1 TRBV7-6 CASTPGGMNTEAFF TGTGCCAGCACACCAGGGGGAATGAACACTGAAGCTTTCTTT
TRBJ2-1 NA TRBD2 TRBV30 CAWTSGGQLPYNEQFF TGTGCCTGGACTAGCGGGGGCCAGCTACCATACAATGAGCAGTTCTTC
TRBJ2-5 NA NA TRBV27 CASSPLGETQYF TGTGCCAGCAGCCCACTAGGAGAGACCCAGTACTTC
TRBJ1-5 NA NA TRBV27 CASRAGGASNQPQHF TGTGCCAGCAGAGCGGGAGGGGCTAGCAATCAGCCCCAGCATTTT
TRBJ1-2 NA NA TRBV11-2 CASSFLSWYGYTF TGTGCCAGCAGCTTTTTGAGCTGGTATGGCTACACCTTC
TRBJ2-7 NA TRBD1 TRBV2 CASHQSRGQEEQYF TGTGCCAGCCATCAATCCAGGGGGCAGGAAGAGCAGTACTTC
TRBJ1-4 NA NA TRBV21-1 CASSKEEPNESNEKLFF TGTGCCAGCAGCAAAGAAGAACCAAACGAGAGTAATGAAAAACTGTTTTTT
TRBJ2-5 NA NA TRBV5-1 CASSRQQETQYF TGCGCCAGCAGTCGACAGCAAGAGACCCAGTACTTC
TRBJ1-5 NA NA TRBV10-3 CAISDSQNQPQHF TGTGCCATCAGTGACTCACAAAATCAGCCCCAGCATTTT
TRBJ2-7 NA TRBD2 TRBV25-1 CASSDAGGFREQYF TGTGCCAGCAGTGATGCGGGGGGATTCCGCGAGCAGTACTTC
TRBJ1-2 NA TRBD1 TRBV19 CASSINGNRGYGYTF TGTGCCAGTAGTATAAACGGGAACAGGGGATATGGCTACACCTTC
TRBJ2-7 few NA TRBV2 CASSGYEQYF TGTGCCAGCAGTGGGTACGAGCAGTACTTC
TRBJ2-7 NA TRBD1 TRBV11-2 CASSQTGGHEQYF TGTGCCAGCAGCCAGACAGGGGGCCACGAGCAGTACTTC
TRBJ2-3 NA NA TRBV28 CASSPPRGWDTQYF TGTGCCAGCAGCCCCCCCCGAGGGTGGGATACGCAGTATTTT
TRBJ2-3 NA NA TRBV7-2 CASSWGRTTDTQYF TGTGCCAGCAGCTGGGGCAGAACCACAGATACGCAGTATTTT
TRBJ1-5 NA NA TRBV2 CASRETGRAQPQHF TGTGCCAGCAGAGAGACCGGGAGGGCGCAGCCCCAGCATTTT
TRBJ2-7 NA NA TRBV7-3 CASSLNRGKSHEQYF TGTGCCAGCAGCTTAAACCGGGGGAAATCCCACGAGCAGTACTTC
TRBJ2-7 once NA TRBV30 CAWSHIAAYEQCF TGTGCCTGGAGTCACATAGCCGCTTACGAGCAGTGCTTC
TRBJ2-1 NA TRBD2 TRBV20-1 CSARDPGGEFF TGCAGTGCTAGAGATCCGGGGGGGGAGTTCTTC
TRBJ2-7 NA NA TRBV27 CASSGTAGYEQYF TGTGCCAGCAGTGGGACAGCGGGTTACGAGCAGTACTTC
TRBJ1-2 NA NA TRBV9 CASSTPSLGGDNYGYTF TGTGCCAGCAGCACCCCGTCCCTTGGAGGGGACAACTATGGCTACACCTTC
TRBJ1-5 few TRBD1 TRBV7-9 CASSPTGDIQPQHF TGTGCCAGCAGCCCAACAGGGGACATTCAGCCCCAGCATTTT
TRBJ1-6 NA NA TRBV20-1 CSGDINSPLHF TGCAGTGGGGACATCAATTCACCCCTCCACTTT
TRBJ2-3 NA TRBD1 TRBV18 CASARTGGSTDTQYF TGTGCCAGCGCGCGGACAGGGGGGTCCACAGATACGCAGTATTTT
TRBJ2-7 NA NA TRBV10-3 CAISELLSGGESSYEQYF TGTGCCATCAGTGAACTTTTATCTGGTGGGGAGAGCTCCTACGAGCAGTACTTC
TRBJ1-2 NA TRBD1 TRBV6-5 CASSYGGQPYGYTF TGTGCCAGCAGTTACGGGGGACAGCCTTATGGCTACACCTTC
TRBJ2-5 NA NA TRBV6-1 CASSRTAGETQYF TGTGCCAGCAGTCGGACAGCTGGGGAGACCCAGTACTTC
TRBJ2-1 NA NA TRBV27 CASRPGVYNEQFF TGTGCCAGCAGACCCGGGGTCTACAATGAGCAGTTCTTC
TRBJ2-3 NA TRBD1 TRBV18 CASSRTGLITDTQYF TGTGCCAGCTCAAGGACAGGGTTGATAACAGATACGCAGTATTTT
TRBJ1-1 NA NA TRBV5-6 CASSGDRFRLTEAFF TGTGCCAGCAGCGGAGACAGGTTCCGATTGACTGAAGCTTTCTTT
TRBJ2-1 NA NA TRBV7-2 CASSLGTAREQFF TGTGCCAGCAGCTTAGGGACAGCAAGAGAGCAGTTCTTC
TRBJ1-2 NA NA TRBV30 CAWSGFGRVNYGYTF TGTGCCTGGAGTGGATTCGGCCGGGTTAACTATGGCTACACCTTC
TRBJ2-5 NA TRBD1 TRBV15 CATSPTGEVETQYF TGTGCCACCAGCCCGACAGGGGAGGTGGAGACCCAGTACTTC
TRBJ1-6 few NA TRBV19 CATAEVDSSYNSPLHF TGTGCCACCGCGGAAGTAGATAGCTCCTATAATTCACCCCTCCACTTT
TRBJ2-3 NA TRBD2 TRBV9 CASSPTSGRTDTQYF TGTGCCAGCAGCCCGACTAGCGGGCGCACAGATACGCAGTATTTT
TRBJ2-3 NA NA TRBV28 CASNSRGVGDTQYF TGTGCCAGCAATTCGCGGGGTGTGGGAGATACGCAGTATTTT
TRBJ1-4 NA TRBD1 TRBV4-2 CASSQGSGTGGEKLFF TGTGCCAGCAGCCAAGGTTCCGGGACAGGGGGCGAAAAACTGTTTTTT
TRBJ1-3 once NA TRBV30 CAWRFEGNSGNTIYF TGTGCCTGGAGATTCGAGGGTAACTCTGGAAACACCATATATTTT
TRBJ1-1 NA NA TRBV7-2 CASSLGSGATEAFF TGTGCCAGCAGCTTAGGATCCGGTGCTACTGAAGCTTTCTTT
TRBJ2-5 few NA TRBV11-2 CASSSRLLRQETQYF TGTGCCAGCAGCTCGAGACTACTACGTCAAGAGACCCAGTACTTC
TRBJ2-1 NA TRBD1 TRBV6-6 CASVSGTGFGNEQFF TGTGCCAGCGTCTCCGGGACAGGGTTTGGCAATGAGCAGTTCTTC
TRBJ2-3 NA NA TRBV11-3 CASSSNGGDTDTQYF TGTGCCAGCAGCTCAAACGGGGGAGACACAGATACGCAGTATTTT
TRBJ2-7 few TRBD2 TRBV9 CASSAGLADYEQYF TGTGCCAGCAGCGCGGGACTAGCGGACTACGAGCAGTACTTC
TRBJ1-4 NA TRBD1 TRBV4-1 CASSQDGTAAYEKLFF TGCGCCAGCAGCCAAGACGGGACAGCCGCCTATGAAAAACTGTTTTTT
TRBJ2-3 NA TRBD2 TRBV5-1 CASRVLAGVADTQYF TGCGCCAGCAGAGTCCTAGCGGGGGTGGCAGATACGCAGTATTTT
TRBJ2-1 NA TRBD2 TRBV30 CAWIELASGGVNEQFF TGTGCCTGGATCGAGTTAGCTAGCGGGGGGGTGAATGAGCAGTTCTTC
TRBJ1-2 NA TRBD1 TRBV29-1 CSVSGQSNYGYTF TGCAGCGTCTCGGGACAGTCTAACTATGGCTACACCTTC
TRBJ1-1 NA TRBD1 TRBV5-4 CASSRDRGNTEAFF TGTGCCAGCAGCCGAGACAGGGGGAACACTGAAGCTTTCTTT
TRBJ2-4 NA TRBD2 TRBV4-2 CASSQFPSGGAGSKNIQYF TGTGCCAGCAGCCAATTCCCCAGCGGGGGGGCTGGGTCCAAAAACATTCAGTACTTC
TRBJ1-1 NA NA TRBV5-4 CASSSYRTVEAFF TGCGCCAGCAGCTCGTATCGGACAGTTGAAGCTTTCTTT
TRBJ2-7 NA NA TRBV7-2 CASSLVGQSVAHEQYF TGTGCCAGCAGCTTAGTGGGGCAGTCGGTTGCCCACGAGCAGTACTTC
TRBJ1-6 NA TRBD1 TRBV19 CASRSLGGNSYNSPLHF TGTGCCAGTAGATCCTTAGGGGGCAACTCCTATAATTCACCCCTCCACTTT